A single sample gave rise to the 19 T cell receptor beta chains below, sequenced in a study of shared clonotypes between healthy human individuals. Data came from immunoSEQ multiplex PCR; TCRdb stores just in-frame clones and leaves some out. The profile shows some 2.1 million clones, 85% to 95% of them singletons. CD45RO-negative CD8 cells positively selected for CCR7 made up the naive population, which excluded terminally differentiated effector memory CD45RA+ cells. The sequenced sample was naive CD8+ T cells sorted from blood. The receptors derive from a man between 18 and 35 years old in good health.

CDR3 in amino acids: CASSESGGLAVGELFF. As DNA, the CDR3 is TGCGCCAGCAGTGAGTCGGGGGGACTAGCGGTCGGGGAGCTGTTTTTT. J is TRBJ2-2 and V is TRBV10-2; TRBD2 matches at 11 bases. Losses at the gene ends were 0 bases for V and 7 bases for J; bases not matched to a gene: 4. This CDR3 contains 16 residues. The germline V gene has CDR1 WSHSY and CDR2 SAAADI.

This chain links TRBV14 with TRBJ2-7, with D unresolved. Trimming shortened V by 1 base and J by 2 bases, and 6 bases separated the two germline ends. The length of the CDR3 is 13 residues. CDR1 and CDR2 (germline): SGHDN, FVKESK. The CDR3 nucleotides are TGTGCCAGCAGCCAAGTCCCCCCCTACGAGCAGTACTTC. Protein product: CASSQVPPYEQYF.

V usage is TRBV7-2 and J usage is TRBJ2-1; 8 nucleotides line up with TRBD1. CDR3 length: 16 amino acids. The germline V gene has CDR1 SGHTA and CDR2 FQGNSA. Unmatched junction bases numbered 12, after V lost 3 bases and J lost 8 bases. Here the CDR3 DNA reads TGTGCCAGCAGCTTGGCGGGACAGGCCCCACTGGATGAGCAGTTCTTC. Translated: CASSLAGQAPLDEQFF.

This chain links TRBV10-2 with TRBJ2-3; the D is unclear. V was pared by 6 bases and J by 2 bases, with 6 bases between. CDR3 length: 12 amino acids. Germline loops: CDR1 WSHSY, CDR2 SAAADI. The CDR3 here is CASRALTDTQYF. CDR3 sequence (DNA): TGCGCCAGCAGGGCTCTCACAGATACGCAGTATTTT.

The V and J genes are TRBV4-3 and TRBJ2-3, with 8 bases that match TRBD2. The ends lost 0 bases at V and 0 bases at J; junction bases unmatched: 5. Germline V gene lookup returns CDR1 LGHNA and CDR2 YSLEER. The CDR3 is made up of 17 amino acids. DNA for the CDR3: TGCGCCAGCAGCCAAGATTTTCCTAGCGGGAGCACAGATACGCAGTATTTT. Translation gives CASSQDFPSGSTDTQYF.

V and J are TRBV25-1 and TRBJ1-1, with D possibly TRBD1 on 5 matching bases. Germline-derived CDR1 and CDR2 are MGHDK and SYGVNS. The CDR3 has 14 residues. Trimming removed 6 bases from V and 3 bases from J, with 14 bases in between. The CDR3 DNA is TGTGCCAGCAGGGACATCAAATGGGACACTGAAGCTTTCTTT. It translates to CASRDIKWDTEAFF.

The V and J genes are TRBV19 and TRBJ2-7; the match to TRBD1 covers 9 bases. Germline V gene lookup returns CDR1 LNHDA and CDR2 SQIVND (reference sequence). The J segment lost 5 bases and the V segment lost 2 bases, leaving 7 bases of the junction unmatched. This CDR3 has 15 amino acids. The CDR3 is CASSIRQGDINEQYF. DNA for the CDR3: TGTGCCAGTAGTATAAGACAGGGGGATATCAACGAGCAGTACTTC.

The chain links TRBV28 to TRBJ2-1; tentative D call: TRBD2 (6 bases). CDR3 size: 16 residues. Trimming removed 5 bases at V and 7 bases at J, with 21 bases between. Germline CDR1 reads MDHEN; CDR2 reads SYDVKM. CDR3 region: CASSPHLRLDWNEQFF. In DNA, the CDR3 is TGTGCCAGCAGTCCACACCTTAGACTAGACTGGAATGAGCAGTTCTTC.

The chain couples TRBV4-1 to TRBJ2-5, with 7 bases that match TRBD1. The trim removed 6 bases at V and 1 base at J, leaving 5 bases unmatched. CDR3 size: 14 residues. The germline V gene encodes CDR1 MGHRA and CDR2 YSYEKL. CDR3 sequence: CASSPRDSQETQYF. For the CDR3, the DNA is TGCGCCAGCAGTCCCCGGGACAGCCAAGAGACCCAGTACTTC.

The chain has TRBV27 and TRBJ2-5; either TRBD1 or TRBD2 may supply D (6 bases each). CDR3 length: 15 amino acids. Trimming removed 2 bases from V and 9 bases from J, with 19 bases in between. CDR1 MNHEY and CDR2 SMNVEV come from the germline V gene (reference sequence). Written as DNA, the CDR3 is TGTGCCAGCAGTTTAGGGCTAGCGCAGGAGGGGGCCCAGTACTTC. Its protein product is CASSLGLAQEGAQYF.

This chain uses TRBV19 with TRBJ1-1; D gene unclear. Germline CDR1 and CDR2: LNHDA and SQIVND (reference sequence). The CDR3 is 14 residues long. With 3 bases removed from V and 5 bases from J, the gap between germline ends came to 13 bases. As DNA, the CDR3 is TGTGCCAGTAGTATCCCCTCGGTGAGGACTGAAGCTTTCTTT. It is translated as CASSIPSVRTEAFF.

The J gene is TRBJ2-7, the V gene TRBV7-6; D may be TRBD2 (5 bases). The CDR3 has 15 amino acids. CDR1 and CDR2 from the germline V gene are SGHVS and FNYEAQ. The V gene lost 1 base and the J gene lost 2 bases, with 12 bases spanning the gap. The CDR3 reads CASSLGIRGPYEQYF. The CDR3 region has the DNA TGTGCCAGCAGCTTAGGTATCCGGGGTCCCTACGAGCAGTACTTC.

This sequence joins TRBV27 and TRBJ2-3; weak D call: TRBD1 (6 bases). Trimming took off 2 bases at V and 1 base at J, with 13 bases between the two ends. The CDR3 loop spans 16 amino acids. CDR1 is MNHEY and CDR2 is SMNVEV in the germline V gene (reference sequence). Here the CDR3 reads CASSLIQGKGTDTQYF. The CDR3 DNA reads as TGTGCCAGCAGTTTAATCCAGGGGAAGGGCACAGATACGCAGTATTTT.

The CDR3 reads CASSELSGSLPDEQYF. The CDR3 bases are TGTGCCAGCAGTGAACTTAGCGGGAGTCTTCCCGACGAGCAGTACTTC. The genes are TRBV6-1 and TRBJ2-7, with TRBD2 matching over 9 bases. J lost 5 bases, V lost 2 bases, and 10 bases had no gene match. CDR3 length equals 16 residues. The germline gives CDR1 MNHNS, CDR2 SASEGT.

The J gene is TRBJ1-1, the V gene TRBV19; D is uncertain. The CDR3 consists of 13 residues. CDR1 and CDR2 (germline): LNHDA, SQIVND (reference sequence). Trimming removed 0 bases at V and 2 bases at J, with 4 bases between. For the CDR3, the DNA is TGTGCCAGTAGTATAGAAATAAACACTGAAGCTTTCTTT. Translation: CASSIEINTEAFF.

The chain has TRBV6-1 and TRBJ1-4; tentative D call: TRBD1 (6 bases). The CDR3 sequence is 13 residues long. Germline CDR1 MNHNS, CDR2 SASEGT. V dropped 7 bases and J dropped 6 bases, with 12 bases sitting between them. The CDR3 DNA follows: TGTGCCAGCACGAGGACAGTCGATGAAAAACTGTTTTTT. This translates into CASTRTVDEKLFF.

The chain has TRBV6-6 and TRBJ2-1; D is unresolved. Trimming removed 2 bases from V and 3 bases from J, with 5 bases in between. This CDR3 has 13 amino acids. CDR1 and CDR2 (germline): MNHNY, SVGAGI (reference sequence). The DNA of the CDR3 is TGTGCCAGCAGTTACGGGAACTACAATGAGCAGTTCTTC. It encodes CASSYGNYNEQFF.

The V gene is TRBV15, the J gene TRBJ2-1, with no clear D. The CDR3 runs 13 residues. The V end was cut by 6 bases, the J end by 4 bases, with 10 bases between. CDR1 is LNHNV and CDR2 is YYDKDF in the germline V gene (reference sequence). CDR3 coding DNA: TGTGCCACCAGTATAGCTGGATACAATGAGCAGTTCTTC. This gives the protein CATSIAGYNEQFF.

The J gene is TRBJ2-7, the V gene TRBV19; TRBD1 agrees at 9 bases. The CDR3 loop spans 15 amino acids. Germline CDR1 reads LNHDA; CDR2 reads SQIVND (reference sequence). The V segment lost 6 bases and the J segment 1 base; nucleotides outside the gene matches: 7. As DNA, the CDR3 is TGTGCCAGTAGCTTAACAGGGGGCCTTTCCTACGAGCAGTACTTC. Translation: CASSLTGGLSYEQYF.